Shown below are 4 T cell receptor beta chains from a single sample sequenced in a study of T cell responses to AZD1222 COVID-19 vaccine. Some clones are missing from TCRdb's copy, which holds only in-frame ones; the method was immunoSEQ multiplex PCR. This sample carries about 97,000 clones, approximately 91% of them seen once, and the ten largest clones take 2.8%. The input for sequencing was peripheral blood, taken on day 0 of AZD1222 vaccination. The receptors come from an adult in good health.

V usage is TRBV10-2 and J usage is TRBJ1-5; no reliable D call. The CDR3 contains 12 residues. Germline CDR1 and CDR2: WSHSY and SAAADI. Trimming took 3 bases from V and 4 from J, leaving 4 bases between them. CDR3 protein: CASSDRNQPQHF. The CDR3 bases are TGCGCCAGCAGTGACAGAAATCAGCCCCAGCATTTT.

This clone was seen a few times. J is TRBJ2-1 and V is TRBV11-2; 9 bases are shared with TRBD2. Trimming took 5 bases from V and 8 from J; bases not matched to a gene: 10. There are 15 residues in the CDR3. Germline V gives CDR1 SGHAT, CDR2 FQNNGV. The CDR3 DNA follows: TGTGCCAGCAGCCTCAGCGGGGGGCACTCCGATGAGCAGTTCTTC. Residues: CASSLSGGHSDEQFF.

The CDR3 nucleotides read TGTGCCAGTAGTATCGCCGGACTCGGAAACACCATATATTTT. This translates into CASSIAGLGNTIYF. The chain recombines TRBV19 with TRBJ1-3; no clear D gene. V was cut by 3 bases and J by 4 bases, with 10 bases left in between. This CDR3 has 14 residues. Germline CDR1 is LNHDA and CDR2 is SQIVND (reference sequence).

The chain links TRBV30 to TRBJ1-1; D gene unclear. This CDR3 comprises 10 residues. CDR1 GTSNPN and CDR2 SVGIG come from the germline V gene (reference sequence). The V gene lost 5 bases and the J gene lost 3 bases, with 4 bases spanning the gap. CDR3 region: CAWADTEAFF. The CDR3 DNA reads as TGTGCCTGGGCGGACACTGAAGCTTTCTTT. Supplemented by reference TRBV30 and TRBJ1-1, the full variable domain reads SQTIHQWPATLVQPVGSPLSLECTVEGTSNPNLYWYRQAAGRGLQLLFYSVGIGQISSEVPQNLSASRPQDRQFILSSKKLLLSDSGFYLCAWADTEAFFGQGTRLTVV.